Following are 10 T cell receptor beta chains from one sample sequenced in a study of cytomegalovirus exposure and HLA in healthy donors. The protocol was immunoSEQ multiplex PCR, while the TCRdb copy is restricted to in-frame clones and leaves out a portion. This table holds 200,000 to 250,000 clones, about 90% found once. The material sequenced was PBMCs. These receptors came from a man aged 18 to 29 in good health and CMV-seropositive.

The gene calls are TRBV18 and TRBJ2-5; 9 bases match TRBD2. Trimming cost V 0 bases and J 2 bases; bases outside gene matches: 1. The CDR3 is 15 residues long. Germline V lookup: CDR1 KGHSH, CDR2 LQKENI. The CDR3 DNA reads TGTGCCAGCTCACCACCGCTAGCGGGGCAAGAGACCCAGTACTTC. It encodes CASSPPLAGQETQYF.

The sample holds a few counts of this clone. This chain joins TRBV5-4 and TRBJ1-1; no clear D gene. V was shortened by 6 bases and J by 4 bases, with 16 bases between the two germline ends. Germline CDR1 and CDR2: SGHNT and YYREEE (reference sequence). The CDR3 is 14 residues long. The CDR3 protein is CASTDGSFITEAFF. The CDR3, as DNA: TGTGCCAGCACTGACGGCTCCTTTATCACTGAAGCTTTCTTT.

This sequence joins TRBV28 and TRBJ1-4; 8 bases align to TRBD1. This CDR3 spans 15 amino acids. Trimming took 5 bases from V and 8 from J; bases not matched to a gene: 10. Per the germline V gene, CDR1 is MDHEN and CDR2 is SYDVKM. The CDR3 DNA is TGTGCCAGCAGTCCCCTTGGACAGGGTAGAGAAAAACTGTTTTTT. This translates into CASSPLGQGREKLFF.

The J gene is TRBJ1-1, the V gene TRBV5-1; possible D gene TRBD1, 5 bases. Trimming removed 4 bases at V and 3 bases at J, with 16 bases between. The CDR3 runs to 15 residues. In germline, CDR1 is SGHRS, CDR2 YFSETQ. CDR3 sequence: CASSAFPGRDTEAFF. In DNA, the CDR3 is TGCGCCAGCAGCGCTTTTCCGGGACGGGACACTGAAGCTTTCTTT. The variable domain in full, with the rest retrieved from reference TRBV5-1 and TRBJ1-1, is KAGVTQTPRYLIKTRGQQVTLSCSPISGHRSVSWYQQTPGQGLQFLFEYFSETQRNKGNFPGRFSGRQFSNSRSEMNVSTLELGDSALYLCASSAFPGRDTEAFFGQGTRLTVV.

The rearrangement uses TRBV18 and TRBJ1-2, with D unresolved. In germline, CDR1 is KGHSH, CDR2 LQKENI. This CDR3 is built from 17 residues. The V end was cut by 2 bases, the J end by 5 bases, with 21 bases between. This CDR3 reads CASSPAVGGGSEYGYTF. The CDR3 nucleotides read TGTGCCAGCTCACCAGCCGTCGGTGGAGGATCGGAATATGGCTACACCTTC.

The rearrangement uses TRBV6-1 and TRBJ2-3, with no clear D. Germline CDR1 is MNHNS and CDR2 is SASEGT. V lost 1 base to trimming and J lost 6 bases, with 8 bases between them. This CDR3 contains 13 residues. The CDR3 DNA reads TGTGCCAGCAGTGAAGTAAGGGTGGATACGCAGTATTTT. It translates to CASSEVRVDTQYF.

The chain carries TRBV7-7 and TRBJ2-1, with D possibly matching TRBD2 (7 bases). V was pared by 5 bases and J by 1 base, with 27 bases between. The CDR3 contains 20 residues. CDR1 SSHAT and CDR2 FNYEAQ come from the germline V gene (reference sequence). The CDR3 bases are TGTGCCAGCAGCCCTGGGAGGGGGGGTGGAGAGGGCTCATCCTACAATGAGCAGTTCTTC. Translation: CASSPGRGGGEGSSYNEQFF.

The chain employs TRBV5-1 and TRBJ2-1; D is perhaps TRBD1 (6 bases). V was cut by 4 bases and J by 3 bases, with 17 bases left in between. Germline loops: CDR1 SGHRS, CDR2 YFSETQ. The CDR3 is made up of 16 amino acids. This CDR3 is CASSVQQGRGYNEQFF. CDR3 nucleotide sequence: TGCGCCAGCAGCGTCCAACAGGGTAGGGGCTACAATGAGCAGTTCTTC.

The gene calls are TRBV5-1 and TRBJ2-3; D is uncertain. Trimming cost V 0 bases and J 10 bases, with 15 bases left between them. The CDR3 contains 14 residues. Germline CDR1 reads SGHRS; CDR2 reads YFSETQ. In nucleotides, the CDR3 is TGCGCCAGCAGCTTGGACCCCCTGCTCGGGTCGCAGTATTTT. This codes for CASSLDPLLGSQYF.

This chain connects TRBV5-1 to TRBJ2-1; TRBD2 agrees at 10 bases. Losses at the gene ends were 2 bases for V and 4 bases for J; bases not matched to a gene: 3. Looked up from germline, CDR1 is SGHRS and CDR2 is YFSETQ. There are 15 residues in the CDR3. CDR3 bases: TGCGCCAGCAGCTTAGGGACTAGCGATTACAATGAGCAGTTCTTC. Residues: CASSLGTSDYNEQFF.